This TCR beta chain was identified during a study of blood T cell repertoires in COVID-19 (TCRdb year 2020). Turning to the overall study: The collaborator samples originated in the United States, Italy and Spain and spanned the acute and convalescent phases of COVID-19. The material from the prospective study consisted of cDNA or gDNA derived from T cells, B-cell-depleted T cells, or PBMCs. Deeply sampled blood TCRbeta repertoires from subjects exposed to, actively infected with, or recovered from COVID-19 were included in the dataset. The repertoires were released in a freely available public database intended as a resource for research on the immune response to SARS-CoV-2. The samples were drawn from two sources: the first 160 participants of the ongoing ImmuneRACE study, and over 950 subjects contributed by 6 global collaborators. The sample metadata nearly always contained a de-identified subject ID, COVID-19 status, age in years and sex. HLA class I and class II types, where available, came from metadata supplied by the sample provider rather than from assay-based typing.

Concerning this clone: Its recognized antigen is unknown. No base-level quality is on record; no much larger clone is a single base apart.

In the prospective study, participants were roughly 18 to 90 years old, resided in approximately 25 geographic areas of the United States, and were enrolled through a virtual design. In the prospective study, cohorts were assigned on the basis of participant-reported clinical history obtained from a screening survey and a study questionnaire. A participant counted as exposed if, within 2 weeks of entering the study, that participant had been in contact with someone who had a PCR-confirmed or clinician-diagnosed COVID-19 case. In the prospective study, whole blood, serum and a nasopharyngeal or oropharyngeal swab were collected from each participant by mobile phlebotomists. Prospective study participants could optionally give additional blood draws and questionnaires over an approximately two-month period. Before DNA extraction, prospective study blood samples were shipped either frozen or at room temperature.

TCRbeta CDR3 regions were amplified from genomic DNA using the immunoSEQ Assay, a bias-controlled multiplex PCR. The study's own analysis went as follows. The number of nucleated cells in each sample was estimated by amplification of reference gene primers within the assay. Sequence reads were collapsed and filtered to measure the absolute abundance of every unique TCRbeta CDR3 rearrangement. Productive Simpson clonality was computed per sample as the square root of Simpson's diversity index over productive rearrangements. This immuneACCESS table, as held by TCRdb, lists in-frame sequences with V and J called but not all clones. Of the missing ones, under half trace to an unresolved V gene in checked studies; the others have no known cause. The V and J calls and clone size are taken from that table; D and trimming were inferred from the DNA. The sample table holds around 250,000 clones, of which over 70% were seen once. The ten largest clonotypes hold 2.5% to 3.5% of the sample.

The paper's findings and limits, for the study overall: The amount of clinical and demographic metadata varied by source and participant and was provided uncurated.

Via the germline V gene (reference sequence), CDR1 is LNHDA and CDR2 SQIVND. Its CDR3 holds 16 amino acids, cysteine through phenylalanine. CDR3 DNA is the only sequence kept; it has 48 bases, read in frame from the first base. Trimming at the junction amounts to 0 bases on V and 3 bases on J, and the germline ends lie 12 bases apart. The clonotype originates from a woman in her forties who had been exposed to COVID-19. The chain joins TRBV19 to TRBJ1-5; the D gene remains uncertain. Sequencing input: PBMCs or T cells enriched from blood (not recorded which). In nucleotides, the sequence is TGTGCCAGTAGTATAGATCTGGGGAGGCCCAATCAGCCCCAGCATTTT. It codes for CASSIDLGRPNQPQHF.